The 31 T cell receptor beta chains listed next were all sequenced from one sample in a study of blood T cell repertoires in COVID-19. The protocol was immunoSEQ multiplex PCR, while the TCRdb copy is restricted to in-frame clones and leaves out a portion. Here the sample spans some 190,000 clones, about 82% being singletons. Specimen: PBMCs or T cells enriched from blood (not recorded which). These receptors all come from a middle-aged man with acute COVID-19.

V is TRBV7-9 and J is TRBJ2-2; TRBD2 agrees at 8 bases. Per germline, CDR1 SEHNR and CDR2 FQNEAQ (reference sequence). The CDR3 is 15 amino acids. The V segment lost 6 bases and the J segment 1 base; nucleotides outside the gene matches: 4. CDR3 sequence reads: CASSPTSGNTGELFF. CDR3 in DNA: TGTGCCAGCAGTCCTACTAGCGGGAACACCGGGGAGCTGTTTTTT. Full variable domain (missing parts from reference TRBV7-9 and TRBJ2-2): DTGVSQNPRHKITKRGQNVTFRCDPISEHNRLYWYRQTLGQGPEFLTYFQNEAQLEKSRLLSDRFSAERPKGSFSTLEIQRTEQGDSAMYLCASSPTSGNTGELFFGEGSRLTVL.

The chain carries TRBV30 and TRBJ1-6; no clear D. V lost 1 base and J lost 1, with 8 bases in between. The CDR3 is 15 amino acids. CDR1 is GTSNPN and CDR2 is SVGIG in the germline V gene (reference sequence). As DNA, the CDR3 is TGTGCCTGGAGTGGAGGAGTGTCCTATAATTCACCCCTCCACTTT. Protein product: CAWSGGVSYNSPLHF.

The J gene is TRBJ2-7, the V gene TRBV7-9; D might be TRBD2 (6 bases). The V and J ends lost 7 bases and 1 base respectively, with 14 bases between them. This CDR3 has 14 residues. Germline V gives CDR1 SEHNR, CDR2 FQNEAQ (reference sequence). The CDR3 protein is CASTRDFQSYEQYF. Here the CDR3 DNA reads TGTGCCAGCACCCGGGACTTTCAGTCCTACGAGCAGTACTTC.

The chain combines TRBV24-1 with TRBJ1-1, with 7 nucleotides matching TRBD1. The V gene end was trimmed by 3 bases and the J gene end by 4 bases; junction bases not matched to a gene: 7. CDR3 length: 15 residues. The germline V gene encodes CDR1 KGHDR and CDR2 SFDVKD. The DNA of the CDR3 is TGTGCCACCAGTGATACGACAGGGAGGAGCACTGAAGCTTTCTTT. It is translated as CATSDTTGRSTEAFF.

This clone was seen a single time. The chain joins TRBV24-1 to TRBJ2-1; TRBD2 might be the D (6 bases). Between the trimmed V and J ends, which lost 7 bases and 7 bases, there was a span of 19 bases. Germline-derived CDR1 and CDR2 are KGHDR and SFDVKD. The CDR3 contains 15 residues. CDR3 coding DNA: TGTGCCACCAGCTCTGGGGGGATGAACACAAATGAGCAGTTCTTC. It yields the protein CATSSGGMNTNEQFF.

This chain links TRBV3-1 (or the pseudogene TRBV3-2) with TRBJ1-5; D remains unclear. Per the germline V gene, CDR1 is LGHDT and CDR2 is YNNKEL (reference sequence). V was clipped by 0 bases and J by 3 bases, with 9 bases between them. The CDR3 consists of 15 residues. The CDR3, as DNA: TGTGCCAGCAGCCAAGACCGAGCCCCCAATCAGCCCCAGCATTTT. Translating it yields CASSQDRAPNQPQHF.

The chain is built from TRBV6-2 or TRBV6-3 and TRBJ2-7, with TRBD2 matching over 10 bases. V lost 5 bases to trimming and J lost 4 bases; unmatched junction nucleotides: 8. The CDR3 sequence is 15 residues long. The germline gives CDR1 MNHEY, CDR2 SVGEGT. CDR3 protein: CASSRLAGGTYEQYF. CDR3 DNA sequence: TGTGCCAGCAGTCGGTTAGCGGGAGGCACTTACGAGCAGTACTTC.

The chain couples TRBV9 to TRBJ1-1, with 7 positions matching TRBD1. The length of the CDR3 is 16 residues. V lost 4 bases to trimming and J lost 4 bases; unmatched junction nucleotides: 13. Germline loops: CDR1 SGDLS, CDR2 YYNGEE. CDR3 loop: CASSKGASPVGTEAFF. The CDR3 DNA sequence: TGTGCCAGCAGCAAGGGGGCTTCCCCCGTCGGCACTGAAGCTTTCTTT.

V gene TRBV28 combines with J gene TRBJ2-3, with no clear D. The CDR3 spans 12 residues. The germline CDR1 and CDR2 sequences are MDHEN and SYDVKM. V dropped 3 bases and J dropped 2 bases, with 3 bases sitting between them. CDR3: CASSFFTDTQYF. In nucleotides, the CDR3 is TGTGCCAGCAGTTTCTTCACAGATACGCAGTATTTT.

V is TRBV27 and J is TRBJ2-3; weak D call: TRBD2 (7 bases). Germline V lookup: CDR1 MNHEY, CDR2 SMNVEV (reference sequence). V lost 2 bases and J 4 bases, leaving 22 bases between the germline ends. This CDR3 has 18 residues. In DNA form, the CDR3 reads TGTGCCAGCAGTTTAATACCCCGCCAGGGGAGGGCCCCAGATACGCAGTATTTT. As protein: CASSLIPRQGRAPDTQYF.

The chain carries TRBV7-9 and TRBJ2-3, with 13 bases aligning to TRBD2. The germline gives CDR1 SEHNR, CDR2 FQNEAQ (reference sequence). V was clipped by 7 bases and J by 5 bases; unmatched bases: 15. The CDR3 has 18 residues. The CDR3 loop is CASTPPGLAGVVGDTQYF. CDR3 nucleotides: TGTGCCAGCACCCCTCCAGGACTAGCGGGAGTGGTGGGAGATACGCAGTATTTT.

This clone was observed a few times. The V gene is TRBV10-3, the J gene TRBJ1-5; 8 bases are shared with TRBD1. After removal of 3 bases from V and 2 bases from J, the junction contained 3 bases not matched to a gene. Germline assignment: CDR1 ENHRY and CDR2 SYGVKD. CDR3 size: 15 residues. In DNA, the CDR3 is TGTGCCATCAGTGACGACAGGGGAGGCAATCAGCCCCAGCATTTT. This codes for CAISDDRGGNQPQHF.

The V gene is TRBV28, the J gene TRBJ1-6; D gene ambiguous. Germline CDR1 reads MDHEN; CDR2 reads SYDVKM. The CDR3 covers 14 residues. The V end lost 3 bases, the J end lost 1 base, and 4 bases lay between the germline ends. The CDR3 reads CASSLQSYNSPLHF. As DNA, the CDR3 is TGTGCCAGCAGTTTGCAGTCCTATAATTCACCCCTCCACTTT.

The chain combines TRBV29-1 with TRBJ2-7; TRBD2 matches 7 bases. Germline CDR1 is SQVTM and CDR2 is ANQGSEA. The CDR3 covers 14 residues. V shed 3 bases, J shed 4 bases, and the junction held 9 bases outside the gene matches. This CDR3 reads CSVDQVGGPYEQYF. The CDR3 DNA reads as TGCAGCGTTGATCAGGTGGGAGGGCCATACGAGCAGTACTTC.

The V and J genes are TRBV10-3 and TRBJ2-3, with TRBD2 as a possible D gene (5 bases). Deletions cut 0 bases from V and 6 bases from J, with 13 bases between. Germline V gene sequence: CDR1 ENHRY, CDR2 SYGVKD. The CDR3 is made up of 15 amino acids. The CDR3 sequence is CAISESNSAGDTQYF. Here the CDR3 DNA reads TGTGCCATCAGTGAGTCGAATAGCGCCGGGGATACGCAGTATTTT.

The J gene is TRBJ2-5, the V gene TRBV30, with D maybe TRBD1 (5 bases). This CDR3 has 16 amino acids. The germline CDR1 and CDR2 sequences are GTSNPN and SVGIG (reference sequence). With 0 bases removed from V and 2 bases from J, the gap between germline ends came to 16 bases. The CDR3 region is CAWSVGVQLSQETQYF. The CDR3 nucleotides are TGTGCCTGGAGTGTAGGGGTACAGCTATCTCAAGAGACCCAGTACTTC.

V gene TRBV28 combines with J gene TRBJ2-7; TRBD1 agrees at 7 bases. With V trimmed by 5 bases and J by 2 bases, 6 bases remained unmatched. Germline V gene sequence: CDR1 MDHEN, CDR2 SYDVKM. The CDR3 consists of 14 residues. The CDR3 DNA reads TGTGCCAGCAGTCAAAGGACAGGCCCCTACGAGCAGTACTTC. Protein: CASSQRTGPYEQYF.

The rearrangement links TRBV28 to TRBJ1-1; D unclear. V shed 2 bases and J shed 0 bases, with 7 bases lying between them. In germline, CDR1 is MDHEN, CDR2 SYDVKM. The CDR3 length is 14 residues. The CDR3 DNA follows: TGTGCCAGCAGTTTAGGGCAGGTGAACACTGAAGCTTTCTTT. This encodes CASSLGQVNTEAFF.

The chain employs TRBV28 and TRBJ2-1, with TRBD2 matching 11 bases. Germline assignment: CDR1 MDHEN and CDR2 SYDVKM. The CDR3 consists of 16 residues. V trimming: 4 bases; J trimming: 4 bases; junction bases outside the gene matches: 6. This CDR3 is CASSSGTSGLYNEQFF. Here the CDR3 DNA reads TGTGCCAGCAGTTCAGGGACTAGCGGACTTTACAATGAGCAGTTCTTC.

V and J are TRBV28 and TRBJ2-3; D is perhaps TRBD2 (5 bases). Per the germline V gene, CDR1 is MDHEN and CDR2 is SYDVKM. The CDR3 covers 14 residues. V gave up 2 bases and J gave up 6 bases, with 12 bases separating them. The CDR3 nucleotides read TGTGCCAGCAGTTTAGGTTCGGGAATGGATACGCAGTATTTT. It is translated as CASSLGSGMDTQYF.

This chain links TRBV10-1 with TRBJ2-7; D remains unclear. The CDR3 totals 12 residues. Germline CDR1 WNHNN, CDR2 SYGVQD (reference sequence). V gave up 10 bases and J gave up 7 bases, with 17 bases separating them. CDR3 sequence reads: CATPGPIWEQYF. DNA of the CDR3: TGCGCCACTCCCGGTCCCATCTGGGAGCAGTACTTC.

The chain carries TRBV5-1 and TRBJ2-3, with 10 bases identical to TRBD2. CDR1 is SGHRS and CDR2 is YFSETQ in the germline V gene. V lost 0 bases and J lost 2; bases outside the gene matches: 6. This CDR3 has 17 residues. CDR3 DNA sequence: TGCGCCAGCAGCTTGGATGCTAGCGGGAGTACCACAGATACGCAGTATTTT. The encoded protein is CASSLDASGSTTDTQYF.

This chain joins TRBV5-5 and TRBJ2-7, with TRBD2 as a possible D gene (5 bases). CDR1 SGHKS and CDR2 YYEKEE come from the germline V gene (reference sequence). The CDR3 runs to 14 residues. Trimming cost V 1 base and J 2 bases, with 10 bases left between them. The CDR3 DNA is TGTGCCAGCAGCTTGCACACTAGTACCTACGAGCAGTACTTC. This gives the protein CASSLHTSTYEQYF.

This chain connects TRBV28 to TRBJ2-1, with 10 bases aligning to TRBD1. This CDR3 is 15 amino acids long. The junction had 7 bases not matched to a gene; V was cut back by 3 bases and J by 8 bases. Germline loops: CDR1 MDHEN, CDR2 SYDVKM. CDR3 DNA: TGTGCCAGCAGTTTCCGGACAGGGGGTCGAGATGAGCAGTTCTTC. Amino acids: CASSFRTGGRDEQFF.

The CDR3 is CASSSQLPKPGQFYNEQFF. Written as DNA, the CDR3 is TGTGCCAGCAGTTCCCAACTCCCAAAACCGGGACAGTTTTACAATGAGCAGTTCTTC. This sequence joins TRBV6-2 or TRBV6-3 and TRBJ2-1; 7 positions match TRBD1. CDR3 length: 19 amino acids. V dropped 4 bases and J dropped 4; count of bases not matched to a gene: 19. The germline V gene has CDR1 MNHEY and CDR2 SVGEGT.

This chain joins TRBV18 and TRBJ2-1, with a possible D match to TRBD2 (6 bases). The V gene's germline CDR1 is KGHSH and CDR2 LQKENI. V was shortened by 6 bases and J by 0 bases, with 6 bases between the two germline ends. There are 13 residues in the CDR3. CDR3 loop: CASSRDSYNEQFF. The CDR3 bases are TGTGCCAGCTCGCGGGACTCCTACAATGAGCAGTTCTTC. Variable domain in full (rest from reference TRBV18 and TRBJ2-1): NAGVMQNPRHLVRRRGQEARLRCSPMKGHSHVYWYRQLPEEGLKFMVYLQKENIIDESGMPKERFSAEFPKEGPSILRIQQVVRGDSAAYFCASSRDSYNEQFFGPGTRLTVL.

CDR3 nucleotides: TGTGCCAGCAGCTTAGCCGCAGGGTTCAATGAAAAACTGTTTTTT. Amino acid sequence: CASSLAAGFNEKLFF. This chain uses TRBV7-6 with TRBJ1-4, with D tentatively TRBD1 (5 bases). Germline values: CDR1 SGHVS, CDR2 FNYEAQ. The CDR3 length is 15 residues. Trimming pared 0 bases from V and 5 bases from J, leaving 10 bases between.

For this clone: The same CDR3 also results from other DNA sequences found in this sample. The chain has TRBV28 and TRBJ2-7; tentatively, D is TRBD1 (6 bases). The germline gives CDR1 MDHEN, CDR2 SYDVKM. V was shortened by 6 bases and J by 0 bases, with 6 bases between the two germline ends. The length of the CDR3 is 12 residues. The CDR3 DNA is TGTGCCAGCAGACAGGGCTCCTACGAGCAGTACTTC. As protein: CASRQGSYEQYF.

This clone is a singleton in its sample. The chain employs TRBV30 and TRBJ1-1; the D gene is possibly TRBD1 (5 bases). The length of the CDR3 is 14 residues. The ends were cut back, 3 bases at V and 3 bases at J, with 14 bases in the middle. Germline-derived CDR1 and CDR2 are GTSNPN and SVGIG (reference sequence). The CDR3 loop is CAWRSAGFDTEAFF. CDR3 coding DNA: TGTGCCTGGAGATCTGCAGGGTTCGACACTGAAGCTTTCTTT.

The chain combines TRBV6-1 with TRBJ1-5; D possibly corresponds to TRBD1 (5 bases). CDR3 size: 14 residues. Trimming took off 2 bases at V and 4 bases at J, with 9 bases between the two ends. CDR1 MNHNS and CDR2 SASEGT come from the germline V gene. DNA of the CDR3: TGTGCCAGCAGTGAATGGGCAGGGAATCAGCCCCAGCATTTT. It is translated as CASSEWAGNQPQHF.

V usage is TRBV6-5 and J usage is TRBJ2-7, with D maybe TRBD2 (7 bases). V lost 6 bases and J lost 0, with 15 bases in between. Germline V lookup: CDR1 MNHEY, CDR2 SVGAGI. This CDR3 is 15 amino acids long. This CDR3 is CASSPQGGGSYEQYF. CDR3 nucleotide sequence: TGTGCCAGCAGCCCGCAGGGAGGGGGCTCCTACGAGCAGTACTTC.